This T cell receptor (beta chain) was sequenced during a study of shared clonotypes between healthy human individuals (dated by TCRdb to 2019 to 2021). Study-wide context: The cohort comprised a couple of women and a few men aged 18 to 49 years. The study deeply sequenced blood TCR repertoires of roughly five healthy adults to estimate repertoire size and the extent of clonotype sharing between individuals. Per donor, three plates each were used for CD4 naive and CD4 memory, two for CD8 naive, and one for CD8 memory. Per donor, leukapheresis produced somewhere between about 0.94 and 9 billion PBMCs. To increase sequencing depth and limit assay-specific biases, TCR repertoire library preparation and sequencing were carried out by different laboratories using diverse techniques.

On this clone: Which antigen it targets is not known. Base-call qualities are not available, and no considerably larger clone is one nucleotide away.

Study-level results and caveats: Only blood was sampled, and tissue TCR repertoires likely differ from those in blood. When several donors were compared, the shared fraction of clonotypes was roughly 5% for naive CD4, 3.5% to 4% for naive CD8, roughly 2.3% for memory CD4, and about 0.36% for memory CD8. Larger estimated clonotype richness was generally found for naive subsets than for memory subsets. The genetic and exposure-history diversity represented was limited by the small number of donors. Pairwise subsampling led to the expectation that sequencing depth would affect the degree of clonotype sharing among donors. Incomplete sequencing was indicated by rarefaction of sorted-subset datasets, despite the large sequencing depth. Compared with non-shared clonotypes, clonotypes shared by all four sorted-subset donors had higher generation probabilities.

CD8 naive samples were obtained by positive selection for CCR7 among CD45RO-negative cells, yielding a CD45RA+CCR7+ population from which TemRA cells were excluded. The donors were healthy, HIV-negative adults with no recently reported acute infections or vaccinations. All donors were Caucasian adults living in Nashville, Tennessee, USA. Blood was obtained by leukapheresis, after which PBMCs were separated by Ficoll-Histopaque density gradient centrifugation and cryopreserved in liquid nitrogen vapor phase. Purity and quantity of every magnetically sorted T cell population were checked by analytical flow cytometry. Genomic DNA was isolated from each sorted fraction and quantified by UV absorbance on a Nanodrop 2000c. Using the deep immunoSEQ assay, TCR CDR3 regions were amplified from genomic DNA by multiplex PCR. For each cell subset, the extracted genomic DNA was distributed evenly across all wells of several immunoSEQ 96-well plates, and each plate served as one replicate. For sorted subsets, around 0.2 ug genomic DNA, equal to 25,000 to 35,000 T cell genomes, was loaded into each replicate PCR. Purified libraries were measured with a Qubit 3.0 fluorometer, size-checked on a Bioanalyzer 2100, and measured again with the KAPA Library Quantification kit. Every immunoSEQ 96-well plate was sequenced on a separate single-read 150-cycle Illumina NextSeq 550 flow cell. The authors' analysis ran thus. Because the immunoSEQ output included only junctional sequences and no quality scores, the filtering could not be the same as the filtering used for full-length reads. Sequences were annotated with PyIR, a Python wrapper for IgBLAST v1.9, and V/J genes and CDR3 were assigned using IMGT germline references. Reads with weak V/J assignments (E-value above 1e-6), missing CDR3, stop codons, out-of-frame junctions, or ambiguous translated residues were removed. V3J clonotypes were defined by identical inferred V gene, J gene, and CDR3 amino acid sequence. Percentage overlap between repertoires was calculated by dividing the number of shared unique clonotypes by the size of the smaller repertoire. Richness of each repertoire was evaluated using RTK rarefaction, the Chao1 estimator, and Recon v2.1 estimates of unobserved clonotypes. Generation probabilities were computed with OLGA for all TCRbeta clonotypes obtained by the gDNA method from several donors. In TCRdb, the immuneACCESS table is reduced to in-frame sequences with V and J assigned. These tables do not hold every clone; where another copy was compared, an unresolved V gene accounts for under half, and the others remain unexplained. V and J calls and clone size follow that table, whereas D and trimming were derived from the DNA. Across this sample there are 2 million to 2.5 million clones, with about 95% seen only once. In total, the top ten clones hold 0.9% to 1.4% of the sample.

The sample comprised naive CD8+ T cells sorted from blood. The cell subset or site label for this specimen denotes: CD45RA+CCR7+. The sequence was obtained from a man aged 18 to 35 in good health.

The CDR3 in this case is CASSTGWTGGQETQYF. The bases are TGTGCCAGCAGCACAGGATGGACGGGAGGGCAAGAGACCCAGTACTTC. The chain is encoded by TRBV7-9 joined to TRBJ2-5, with 8 central nucleotides matching TRBD2. Germline trimming amounts to 5 bases on V and 2 bases on J, with 10 as the count of junction bases outside the gene matches. Its CDR3 holds 16 amino acids, cysteine through phenylalanine. Of all the DNA, just the CDR3 is kept, 48 bases in frame from base 1. The CDR1 and CDR2 encoded by the germline V gene (reference sequence) are SEHNR and FQNEAQ.